The 18 T cell receptor beta chains in this list originate from one sample, sequenced in a study of T cell repertoires in cytomegalovirus infection. TCRdb re-derived calls from the reads in MiXCR, one entry per CDR3 protein. The table lists around 310,000 distinct CDR3 sequences, almost 30% of them singletons. Antigens of these TCRs are unknown. The sample was cultured PBMCs, taken from culture after CMV antigen stimulation. The receptor source for this set is a human donor in good health (CMV status not recorded). Some clones in this sample may be carry-over from other donors' samples.

The genes are TRBV30 and TRBJ1-5, with 7 bases fitting TRBD1. The V segment lost 2 bases and the J segment 0 bases; nucleotides outside the gene matches: 7. Germline V gene data show CDR1 as GTSNPN and CDR2 as SVGIG (reference sequence). There are 16 residues in the CDR3. CDR3 in DNA: TGTGCCTGGAGTCCAGGGGGAAGCTATAGCAATCAGCCCCAGCATTTT. Translating it yields CAWSPGGSYSNQPQHF.

This clonotype turned up a few times. The chain combines TRBV12-3 or TRBV12-4 with TRBJ2-2; the match to TRBD2 covers 10 bases. V was pared by 3 bases and J by 0 bases, with 16 bases of the junction left unmatched. The CDR3 covers 21 residues. The CDR3 protein is CASSFRRQGLAGAPNTGELFF. CDR3 coding DNA: TGTGCCAGCAGTTTTCGGAGACAGGGCCTAGCGGGGGCTCCGAACACCGGGGAGCTGTTTTTT.

This rearrangement joins TRBV20-1 to TRBJ2-7; D is possibly TRBD1 (6 bases). The CDR3 is made up of 16 amino acids. V was trimmed by 4 bases and J by 6 bases, leaving 25 bases between them. CDR1 is DFQATT and CDR2 is SNEGSKA in the germline V gene (reference sequence). The DNA for the CDR3 is TGCAGTGCTAAGGCCCCGGGGACACGTTTTGAATTCGAGCAGTACTTC. Amino acid sequence: CSAKAPGTRFEFEQYF.

The rearrangement links TRBV4-1 to TRBJ1-2; the match to TRBD1 covers 7 bases. Unmatched junction bases numbered 5, after V lost 2 bases and J lost 5 bases. This CDR3 region has 14 residues. Germline assignment: CDR1 MGHRA and CDR2 YSYEKL. CDR3 nucleotide sequence: TGCGCCAGCAGCCAATTGGGACAGATTTATGGCTACACCTTC. Encoded protein: CASSQLGQIYGYTF.

This clonotype was seen more than once but under ten times. V usage is TRBV6-4 and J usage is TRBJ2-7; 9 nucleotides line up with TRBD1. This CDR3 is 13 amino acids long. Germline V lookup: CDR1 MRHNA, CDR2 SNTAGT. V was pared by 5 bases and J by 5 bases, with 4 bases of the junction left unmatched. The CDR3 DNA follows: TGTGCCAGCAGTCGACGGACAGGGGACGAGCAGTACTTC. The encoded protein is CASSRRTGDEQYF.

The V gene is TRBV28, the J gene TRBJ2-7; 8 bases match TRBD2. Germline values: CDR1 MDHEN, CDR2 SYDVKM. Trimming cost V 7 bases and J 7 bases; bases outside gene matches: 6. The CDR3 is made up of 12 amino acids. The CDR3 spells CASNERELEQYF. CDR3 nucleotides: TGTGCCAGCAATGAGCGGGAGTTGGAGCAGTACTTC.

In nucleotides, the CDR3 is TGTGCCAGCACCAAAGGGGGGTCTGGCTACACCTTC. It translates to CASTKGGSGYTF. The J gene is TRBJ1-2, the V gene TRBV6-1; maybe TRBD1 (6 bases). CDR1 MNHNS and CDR2 SASEGT come from the germline V gene. The V gene lost 7 bases and the J gene lost 7 bases, with 13 bases spanning the gap. This CDR3 contains 12 residues.

V usage is TRBV6-1 and J usage is TRBJ2-7; 11 nucleotides line up with TRBD2. Germline V gene data show CDR1 as MNHNS and CDR2 as SASEGT. The CDR3 totals 16 residues. The J segment lost 6 bases and the V segment lost 0 bases, leaving 7 bases of the junction unmatched. In nucleotides, the CDR3 is TGTGCCAGCAGTGAAGCGCTACTAGCGGGAGTGGGCGAGCAGTACTTC. It is translated as CASSEALLAGVGEQYF.

DNA of the CDR3: TGTGCCAGCAGTCCCCGTGTGAGGGCGCAGGGAGATACGCAGTATTTT. The encoded protein is CASSPRVRAQGDTQYF. The chain is built from TRBV12-3 or TRBV12-4 and TRBJ2-3; D is possibly TRBD1 or TRBD2 (5 bases each). V was clipped by 5 bases and J by 5 bases, with 20 bases between them. The CDR3 covers 16 residues.

The V gene is TRBV7-2, the J gene TRBJ2-1, with D unresolved. There are 15 residues in the CDR3. V was cut by 2 bases and J by 0 bases, with 8 bases left in between. Germline loops: CDR1 SGHTA, CDR2 FQGNSA. CDR3 DNA: TGTGCCAGCAGCTTATCAGCAGACTCCTACAATGAGCAGTTCTTC. Translation gives CASSLSADSYNEQFF.

This clonotype was detected a few times. The chain carries TRBV4-1 and TRBJ2-4; 10 bases are a match to TRBD2. V gave up 0 bases and J gave up 6 bases; unmatched junction bases: 11. Germline V gene sequence: CDR1 MGHRA, CDR2 YSYEKL. The CDR3 is made up of 18 amino acids. In DNA, the CDR3 is TGCGCCAGCAGCCAAGAAGGTAGCGGGAGGAGGTTGGGAAACATTCAGTACTTC. This encodes CASSQEGSGRRLGNIQYF.

This clonotype was seen at least ten times. The chain joins TRBV6-6 to TRBJ2-1, with 11 positions matching TRBD2. Looked up from germline, CDR1 is MNHNY and CDR2 is SVGAGI (reference sequence). The CDR3 is 15 residues long. The trim removed 3 bases at V and 6 bases at J, leaving 4 bases unmatched. In nucleotides, the CDR3 is TGTGCCAGCAGTTATGTTAGCGGGAGGGCCAATGAGCAGTTCTTC. Translated: CASSYVSGRANEQFF.

This chain connects TRBV28 to TRBJ1-1; D perhaps matches TRBD1 (6 bases). Germline CDR1 is MDHEN and CDR2 is SYDVKM. Trimming cost V 3 bases and J 3 bases, with 11 bases left between them. The CDR3 is made up of 14 amino acids. CDR3 protein: CASSLGARDTEAFF. CDR3 in DNA: TGTGCCAGCAGTTTGGGGGCGCGGGACACTGAAGCTTTCTTT.

The chain carries TRBV15 and TRBJ2-5; maybe TRBD1 (5 bases). Germline loops: CDR1 LNHNV, CDR2 YYDKDF (reference sequence). V was shortened by 0 bases and J by 5 bases, with 7 bases between the two germline ends. The CDR3 is 13 residues long. CDR3 DNA: TGTGCCACCAGCAGAGACAGGGTGGAGACCCAGTACTTC. As protein: CATSRDRVETQYF.

This clonotype was seen only a few times. The V call is TRBV10-3, the J call TRBJ2-1; TRBD2 matches 8 bases. CDR1 and CDR2 from the germline V gene are ENHRY and SYGVKD. CDR3 size: 15 residues. V shed 6 bases, J shed 9 bases, and the junction held 13 bases outside the gene matches. In nucleotides, the CDR3 is TGTGCCATCAGCGAGACCACGACTAGCGCGGGTGAGCAGTTCTTC. Translated, it gives CAISETTTSAGEQFF.

The chain carries TRBV24-1 and TRBJ2-5, with TRBD1 matching 7 bases. J gave up 2 bases and V 3 bases, and 8 bases lay outside the gene matches. CDR3 length: 16 residues. Germline values: CDR1 KGHDR, CDR2 SFDVKD. The chain's CDR3 is CATSDPGTVQQETQYF. For the CDR3, the DNA is TGTGCCACCAGTGATCCCGGGACAGTCCAACAAGAGACCCAGTACTTC.

Only a few counts were recorded for this clonotype. This sequence joins TRBV6-5 and TRBJ2-7, with 7 bases lining up with TRBD1. Trimming cost V 0 bases and J 0 bases; bases outside gene matches: 11. Germline V gives CDR1 MNHEY, CDR2 SVGAGI. CDR3 length equals 18 residues. CDR3 nucleotides: TGTGCCAGCAGTTACTCCCTGCAATCGACAGGGTACTCCTACGAGCAGTACTTC. It codes for CASSYSLQSTGYSYEQYF.

This chain uses TRBV6-1 with TRBJ2-2, with TRBD2 matching 9 bases. The J segment lost 5 bases and the V segment lost 3 bases, leaving 1 base of the junction unmatched. CDR1 is MNHNS and CDR2 is SASEGT in the germline V gene. This CDR3 is built from 14 residues. DNA for the CDR3: TGTGCCAGCAGTGACAGCGGGGGGACCGGGGAGCTGTTTTTT. This encodes CASSDSGGTGELFF.